Ten or more counts support the clone carrying this T cell receptor (beta chain). Its matching antigen is unknown. The data belong to a study of blood T cells in healthy people across ages. Study-wide results and limits: Compared with aged donors, long-lived donors showed fewer expanded clones, suggesting selection. It was found that TCR beta diversity correlated strongly with the percentage of naive T cells. Reliance upon unsorted PBMCs precluded definitive naive versus antigen-experienced comparison.

It was with a sample-barcoded 5' primer and a J-beta primer mix that a second PCR of about 6 to 11 cycles was run. TCRdb itself ran the 5' RACE reads through MiXCR, one entry per CDR3 protein. The sample lists about 730,000 distinct CDR3 sequences, approximately 43% seen once, with under 25% in the top ten. This CDR3 is built from 13 residues. Germline CDR1 reads DFQATT; CDR2 reads SNEGSKA (reference sequence). V was shortened by 3 bases and J by 3 bases, with 11 bases between the two germline ends. Total RNA was extracted at no less than 5.5 micrograms per sample. This receptor was obtained from a woman aged 55-69 years in good health. The sequencing sample was made of blood. This chain uses TRBV20-1 with TRBJ2-5; D remains unclear. The DNA of the CDR3 is TGCAGTGCTAGCGACCCGCTGAAAGAGACCCAGTACTTC. This translates into CSASDPLKETQYF.